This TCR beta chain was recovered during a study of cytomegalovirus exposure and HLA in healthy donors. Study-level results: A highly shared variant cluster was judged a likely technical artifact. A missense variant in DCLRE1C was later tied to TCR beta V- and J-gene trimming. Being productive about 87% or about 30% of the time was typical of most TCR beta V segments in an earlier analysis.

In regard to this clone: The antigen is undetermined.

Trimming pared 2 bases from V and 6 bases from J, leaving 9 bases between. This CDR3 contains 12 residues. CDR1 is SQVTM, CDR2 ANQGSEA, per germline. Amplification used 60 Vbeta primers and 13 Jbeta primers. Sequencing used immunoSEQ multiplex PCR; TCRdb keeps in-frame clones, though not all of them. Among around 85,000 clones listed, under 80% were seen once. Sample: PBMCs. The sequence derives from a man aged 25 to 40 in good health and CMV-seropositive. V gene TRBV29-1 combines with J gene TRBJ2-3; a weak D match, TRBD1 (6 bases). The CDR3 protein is CSVEQGRDTQYF. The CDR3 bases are TGCAGCGTTGAACAGGGGCGGGATACGCAGTATTTT.